This T cell receptor beta chain emerged from a study of T cells after posttransplantation cyclophosphamide. Repertoires were generated with immunoSEQ multiplex PCR, while TCRdb's copy carries only in-frame clones and drops some. The table lists roughly 32,000 clones, no singletons, with approximately 4.3% in the top ten. This clone appeared a few times. This CDR3 spans 15 amino acids. The V segment lost 0 bases and the J segment 0 bases; nucleotides outside the gene matches: 2. The sequence was collected from a woman aged 25 to 45 in good health and a related stem cell transplant donor. The chain combines TRBV23-1 with TRBJ2-7; 7 nucleotides match TRBD1. TRBV23-1 belongs to the ORF category, with a function that is uncertain. The sequencing input was PBMCs. In DNA, the CDR3 is TGCGCCAGCAGTCAATCCTACAGGGGCTCCTACGAGCAGTACTTC. Protein product: CASSQSYRGSYEQYF.